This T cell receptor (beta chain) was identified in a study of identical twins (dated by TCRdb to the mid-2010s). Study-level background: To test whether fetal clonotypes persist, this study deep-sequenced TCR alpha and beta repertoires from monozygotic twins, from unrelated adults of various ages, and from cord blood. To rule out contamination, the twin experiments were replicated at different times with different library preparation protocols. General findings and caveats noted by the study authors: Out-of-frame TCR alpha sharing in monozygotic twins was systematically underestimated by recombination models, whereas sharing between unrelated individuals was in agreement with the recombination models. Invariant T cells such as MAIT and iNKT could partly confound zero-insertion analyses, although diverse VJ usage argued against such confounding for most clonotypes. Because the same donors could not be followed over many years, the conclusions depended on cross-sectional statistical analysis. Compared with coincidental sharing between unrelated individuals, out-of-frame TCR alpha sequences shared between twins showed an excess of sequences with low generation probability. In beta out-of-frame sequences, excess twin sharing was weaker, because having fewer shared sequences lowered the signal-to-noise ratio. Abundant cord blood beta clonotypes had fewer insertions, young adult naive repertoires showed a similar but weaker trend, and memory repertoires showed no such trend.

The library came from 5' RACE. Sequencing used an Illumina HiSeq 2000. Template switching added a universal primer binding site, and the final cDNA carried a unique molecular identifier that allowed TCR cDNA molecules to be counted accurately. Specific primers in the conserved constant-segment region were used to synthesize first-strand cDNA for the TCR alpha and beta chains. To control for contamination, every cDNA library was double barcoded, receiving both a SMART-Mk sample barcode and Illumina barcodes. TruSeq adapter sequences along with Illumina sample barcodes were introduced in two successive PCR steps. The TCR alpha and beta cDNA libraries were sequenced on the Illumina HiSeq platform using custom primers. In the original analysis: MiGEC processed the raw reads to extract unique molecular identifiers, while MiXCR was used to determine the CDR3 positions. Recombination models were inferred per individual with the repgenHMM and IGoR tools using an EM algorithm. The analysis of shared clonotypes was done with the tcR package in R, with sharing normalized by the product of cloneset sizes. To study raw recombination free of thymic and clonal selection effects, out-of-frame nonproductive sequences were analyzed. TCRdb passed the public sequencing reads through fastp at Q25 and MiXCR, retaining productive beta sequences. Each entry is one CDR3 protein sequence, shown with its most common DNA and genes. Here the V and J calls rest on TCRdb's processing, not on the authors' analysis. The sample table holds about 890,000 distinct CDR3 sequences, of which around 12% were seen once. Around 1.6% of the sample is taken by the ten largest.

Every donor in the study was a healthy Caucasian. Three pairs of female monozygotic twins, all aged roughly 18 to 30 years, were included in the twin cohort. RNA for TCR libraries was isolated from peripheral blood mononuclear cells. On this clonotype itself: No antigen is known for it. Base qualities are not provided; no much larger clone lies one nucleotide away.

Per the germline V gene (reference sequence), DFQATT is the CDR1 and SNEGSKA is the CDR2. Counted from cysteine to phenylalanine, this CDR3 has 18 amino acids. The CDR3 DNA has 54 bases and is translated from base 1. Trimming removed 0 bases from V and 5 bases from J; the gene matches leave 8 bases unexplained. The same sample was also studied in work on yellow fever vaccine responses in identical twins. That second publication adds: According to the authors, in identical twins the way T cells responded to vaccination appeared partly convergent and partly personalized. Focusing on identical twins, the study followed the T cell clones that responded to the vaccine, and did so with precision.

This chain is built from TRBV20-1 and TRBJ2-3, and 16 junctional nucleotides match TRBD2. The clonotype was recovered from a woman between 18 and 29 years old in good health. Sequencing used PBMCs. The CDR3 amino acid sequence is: CSARDLSGLAGGVDTQYF. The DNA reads TGCAGTGCTAGAGATCTCTCGGGACTAGCGGGAGGGGTAGATACGCAGTATTTT.